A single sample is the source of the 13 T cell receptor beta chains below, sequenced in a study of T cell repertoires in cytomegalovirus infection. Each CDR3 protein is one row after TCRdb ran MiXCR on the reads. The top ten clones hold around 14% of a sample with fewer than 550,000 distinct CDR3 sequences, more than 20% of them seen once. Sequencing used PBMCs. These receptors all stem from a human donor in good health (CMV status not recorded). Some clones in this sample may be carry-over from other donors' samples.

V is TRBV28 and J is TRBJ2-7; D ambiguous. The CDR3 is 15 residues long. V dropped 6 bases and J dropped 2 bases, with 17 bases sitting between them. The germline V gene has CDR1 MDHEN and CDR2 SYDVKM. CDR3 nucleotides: TGTGCCAGCAGCTCCTCGGGTAATTGGGCCTACGAGCAGTACTTC. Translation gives CASSSSGNWAYEQYF.

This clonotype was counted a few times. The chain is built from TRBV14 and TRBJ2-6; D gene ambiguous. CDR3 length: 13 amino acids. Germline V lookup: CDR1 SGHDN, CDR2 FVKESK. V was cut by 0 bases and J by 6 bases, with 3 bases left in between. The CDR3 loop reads CASSQDLANVLTF. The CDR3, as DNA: TGTGCCAGCAGCCAAGACCTGGCCAACGTCCTGACTTTC.

The CDR3 DNA sequence: TGCAGCGTTGAAAGACAGGGGGCCGAGACCCAGTACTTC. This gives the protein CSVERQGAETQYF. This rearrangement joins TRBV29-1 to TRBJ2-5, with 10 bases matching TRBD1. Per the germline V gene, CDR1 is SQVTM and CDR2 is ANQGSEA. This CDR3 is built from 13 residues. Trimming at V came to 2 bases and at J to 5 bases, leaving 2 bases not matched to a gene.

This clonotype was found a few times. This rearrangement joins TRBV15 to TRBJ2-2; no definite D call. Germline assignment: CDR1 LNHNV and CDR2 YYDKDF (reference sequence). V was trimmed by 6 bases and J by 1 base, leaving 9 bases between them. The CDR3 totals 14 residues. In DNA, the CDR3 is TGTGCCACCAGATTCAGCGTGAACACCGGGGAGCTGTTTTTT. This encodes CATRFSVNTGELFF.

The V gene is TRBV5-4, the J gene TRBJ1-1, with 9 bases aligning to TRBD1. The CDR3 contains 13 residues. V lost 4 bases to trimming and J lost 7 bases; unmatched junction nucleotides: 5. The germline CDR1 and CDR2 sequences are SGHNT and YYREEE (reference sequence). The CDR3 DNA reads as TGTGCCAGCAGCCCTGGGACAGGGATTGAAGCTTTCTTT. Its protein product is CASSPGTGIEAFF.

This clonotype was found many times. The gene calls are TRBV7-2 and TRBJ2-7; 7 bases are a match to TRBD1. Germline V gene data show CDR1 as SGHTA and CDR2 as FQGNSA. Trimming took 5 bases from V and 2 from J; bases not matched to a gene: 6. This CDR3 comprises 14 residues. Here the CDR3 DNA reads TGTGCCAGCAGCACGACAAGGGGGCCCTACGAGCAGTACTTC. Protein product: CASSTTRGPYEQYF. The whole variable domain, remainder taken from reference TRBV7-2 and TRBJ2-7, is GAGVSQSPSNKVTEKGKDVELRCDPISGHTALYWYRQSLGQGLEFLIYFQGNSAPDKSGLPSDRFSAERTGGSVSTLTIQRTQQEDSAVYLCASSTTRGPYEQYFGPGTRLTVT.

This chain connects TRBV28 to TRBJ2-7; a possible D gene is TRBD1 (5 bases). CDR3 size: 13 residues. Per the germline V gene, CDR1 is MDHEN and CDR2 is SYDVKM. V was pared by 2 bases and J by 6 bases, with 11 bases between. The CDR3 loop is CASSLVRESEQYF. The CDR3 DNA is TGTGCCAGCAGTTTAGTCAGGGAATCCGAGCAGTACTTC.

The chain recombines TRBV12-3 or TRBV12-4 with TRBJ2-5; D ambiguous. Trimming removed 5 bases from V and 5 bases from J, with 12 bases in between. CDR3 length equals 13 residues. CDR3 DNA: TGTGCCAGCAGTCTCGATCAGATCGAGACCCAGTACTTC. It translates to CASSLDQIETQYF.

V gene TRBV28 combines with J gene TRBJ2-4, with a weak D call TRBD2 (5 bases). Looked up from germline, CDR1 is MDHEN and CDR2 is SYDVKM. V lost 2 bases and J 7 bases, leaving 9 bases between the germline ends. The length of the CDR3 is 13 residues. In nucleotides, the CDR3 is TGTGCCAGCAGTTTAACTAGACCGAACATTCAGTACTTC. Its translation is CASSLTRPNIQYF.

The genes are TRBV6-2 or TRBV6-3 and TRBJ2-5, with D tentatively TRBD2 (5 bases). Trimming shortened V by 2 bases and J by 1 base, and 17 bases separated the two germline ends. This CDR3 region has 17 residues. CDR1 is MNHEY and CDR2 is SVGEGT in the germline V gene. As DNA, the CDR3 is TGTGCCAGCAGTTACCCGGGCCGCGGGCGGTTCCAAGAGACCCAGTACTTC. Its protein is CASSYPGRGRFQETQYF.

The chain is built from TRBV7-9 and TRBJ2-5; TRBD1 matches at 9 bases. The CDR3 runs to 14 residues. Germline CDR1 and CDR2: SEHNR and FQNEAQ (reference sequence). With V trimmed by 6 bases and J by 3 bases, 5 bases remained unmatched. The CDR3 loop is CASRHRDREETQYF. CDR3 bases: TGTGCCAGCAGACACCGGGACAGGGAAGAGACCCAGTACTTC.

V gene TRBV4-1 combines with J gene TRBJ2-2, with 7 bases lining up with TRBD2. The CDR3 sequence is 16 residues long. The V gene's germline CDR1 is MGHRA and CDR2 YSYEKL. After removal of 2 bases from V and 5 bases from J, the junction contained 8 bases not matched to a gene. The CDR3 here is CASSQIGLADTGELFF. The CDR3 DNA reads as TGCGCCAGCAGCCAAATTGGTCTAGCGGATACCGGGGAGCTGTTTTTT.

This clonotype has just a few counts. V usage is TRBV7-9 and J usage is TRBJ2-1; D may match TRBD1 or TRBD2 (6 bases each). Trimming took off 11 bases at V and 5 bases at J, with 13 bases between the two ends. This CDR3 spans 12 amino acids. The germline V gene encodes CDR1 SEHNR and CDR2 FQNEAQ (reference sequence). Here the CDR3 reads CAGGPSNNEQFF. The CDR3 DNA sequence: TGTGCCGGGGGGCCTAGCAACAATGAGCAGTTCTTC.